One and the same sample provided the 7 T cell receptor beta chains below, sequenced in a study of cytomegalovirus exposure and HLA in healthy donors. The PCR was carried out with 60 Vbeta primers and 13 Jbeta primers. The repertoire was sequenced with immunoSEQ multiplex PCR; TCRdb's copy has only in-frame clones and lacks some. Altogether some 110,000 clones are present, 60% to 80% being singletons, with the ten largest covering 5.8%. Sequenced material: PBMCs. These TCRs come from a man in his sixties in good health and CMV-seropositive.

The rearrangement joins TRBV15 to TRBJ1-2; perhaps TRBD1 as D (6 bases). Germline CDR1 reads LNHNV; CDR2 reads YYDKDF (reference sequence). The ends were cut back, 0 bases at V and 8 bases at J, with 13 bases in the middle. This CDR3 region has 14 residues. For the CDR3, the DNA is TGTGCCACCAGCAGAGATGTCCAGGGGTACGGCTACACCTTC. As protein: CATSRDVQGYGYTF.

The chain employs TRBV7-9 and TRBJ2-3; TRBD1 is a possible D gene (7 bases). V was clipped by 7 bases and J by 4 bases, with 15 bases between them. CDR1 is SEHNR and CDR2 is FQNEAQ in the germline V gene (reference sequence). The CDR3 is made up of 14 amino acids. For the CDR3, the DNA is TGTGCCAGCACCAGGGGGGAGTACGCAGATACGCAGTATTTT. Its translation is CASTRGEYADTQYF.

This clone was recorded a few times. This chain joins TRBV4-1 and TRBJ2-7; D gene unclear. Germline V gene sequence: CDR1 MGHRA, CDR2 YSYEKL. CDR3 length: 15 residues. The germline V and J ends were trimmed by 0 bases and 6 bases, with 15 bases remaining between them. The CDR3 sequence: CASSQDPGTSGEQYF. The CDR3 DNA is TGCGCCAGCAGCCAAGATCCAGGCACTTCCGGCGAGCAGTACTTC.

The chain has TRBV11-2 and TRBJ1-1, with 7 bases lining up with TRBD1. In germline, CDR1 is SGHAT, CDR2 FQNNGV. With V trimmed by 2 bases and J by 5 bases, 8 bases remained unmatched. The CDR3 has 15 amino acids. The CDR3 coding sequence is TGTGCCAGCAGCTTATTCGTGGCAGGGGGGACTGAAGCTTTCTTT. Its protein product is CASSLFVAGGTEAFF. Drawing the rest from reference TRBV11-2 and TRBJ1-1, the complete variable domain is EAGVAQSPRYKIIEKRQSVAFWCNPISGHATLYWYQQILGQGPKLLIQFQNNGVVDDSQLPKDRFSAERLKGVDSTLKIQPAKLEDSAVYLCASSLFVAGGTEAFFGQGTRLTVV.

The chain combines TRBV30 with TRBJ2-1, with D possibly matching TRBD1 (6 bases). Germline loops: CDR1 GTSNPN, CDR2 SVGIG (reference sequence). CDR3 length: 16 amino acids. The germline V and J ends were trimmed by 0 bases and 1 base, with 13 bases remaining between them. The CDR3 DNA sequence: TGTGCCTGGAGTGTAAAGGACAGTCGATCCTACAATGAGCAGTTCTTC. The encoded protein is CAWSVKDSRSYNEQFF. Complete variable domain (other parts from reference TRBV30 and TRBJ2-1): SQTIHQWPATLVQPVGSPLSLECTVEGTSNPNLYWYRQAAGRGLQLLFYSVGIGQISSEVPQNLSASRPQDRQFILSSKKLLLSDSGFYLCAWSVKDSRSYNEQFFGPGTRLTVL.

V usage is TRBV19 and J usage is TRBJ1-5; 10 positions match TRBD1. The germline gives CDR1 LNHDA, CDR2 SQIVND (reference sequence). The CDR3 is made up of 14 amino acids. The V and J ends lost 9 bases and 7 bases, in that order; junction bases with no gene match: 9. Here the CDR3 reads CASTATGGGQPQHF. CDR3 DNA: TGTGCCAGCACTGCGACAGGGGGCGGGCAGCCCCAGCATTTT.

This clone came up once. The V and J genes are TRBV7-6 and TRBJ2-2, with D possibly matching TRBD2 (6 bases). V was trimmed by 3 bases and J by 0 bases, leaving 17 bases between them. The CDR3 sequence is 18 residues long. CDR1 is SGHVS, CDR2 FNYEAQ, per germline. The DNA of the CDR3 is TGTGCCAGCAGCTTGGCCCCCCTAGCGACTGCGAACACCGGGGAGCTGTTTTTT. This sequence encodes CASSLAPLATANTGELFF.